Shown below are 22 T cell receptor beta chains from a single sample sequenced in a study of T cell changes during pregnancy in multiple sclerosis (dated by TCRdb to the late 2010s). The library was made by the immunoSEQ multiplex PCR assay. What TCRdb holds here is the immuneACCESS table cut down to in-frame rearrangements. Part of the clones is not present; checked against another copy, under half of the missing clones reflect an unresolved V gene, and the others are unexplained. The sample table contains roughly 40,000 clones; only one count was recorded for roughly 94% of them. Of the sample, 1.5% to 2% is held by the ten largest clones. The starting material was peripheral blood, obtained in the third trimester of pregnancy. The source of these receptors is a female donor with multiple sclerosis, enrolled in a pregnancy study.

The chain carries TRBV28 and TRBJ2-5, with a tentative D call TRBD2 (5 bases). This CDR3 has 15 amino acids. V lost 1 base and J lost 4, with 13 bases in between. Germline CDR1 reads MDHEN; CDR2 reads SYDVKM. In nucleotides, the CDR3 is TGTGCCAGCAGTTTATACGAGGGAGTGTCAGAGACCCAGTACTTC. Translated, it gives CASSLYEGVSETQYF.

CDR3 protein: CASSLLSGSGRGDEQFF. In DNA form, the CDR3 reads TGTGCCAGCAGTCTCTTATCTGGTAGCGGGAGGGGCGATGAGCAGTTCTTC. The V call is TRBV28, the J call TRBJ2-1; TRBD2 matches at 11 bases. In germline, CDR1 is MDHEN, CDR2 SYDVKM. The CDR3 has 17 residues. V dropped 5 bases and J dropped 8; count of bases not matched to a gene: 14.

The chain couples TRBV5-1 to TRBJ2-7; 8 nucleotides agree with TRBD2. The CDR3 is 13 residues long. The junction had 2 bases not matched to a gene; V was cut back by 0 bases and J by 6 bases. Germline-derived CDR1 and CDR2 are SGHRS and YFSETQ. Here the CDR3 reads CASSLGGTSEQYF. The CDR3 coding sequence is TGCGCCAGCAGCTTGGGGGGGACTAGCGAGCAGTACTTC.

J is TRBJ1-1 and V is TRBV4-3; D not resolved. Germline V gives CDR1 LGHNA, CDR2 YSLEER. CDR3 size: 15 residues. Deletions cut 1 base from V and 1 base from J, with 10 bases between. CDR3 in DNA: TGCGCCAGCAGCCAAGGGAGCCTAAAGAACACTGAAGCTTTCTTT. This encodes CASSQGSLKNTEAFF.

This chain uses TRBV7-3 with TRBJ2-2; no firm D call. Trimming removed 2 bases from V and 7 bases from J, with 17 bases in between. CDR1 is SGHTA, CDR2 FQGTGA, per germline. The CDR3 extends over 16 amino acids. The CDR3 spells CASSLGSTVLGGELFF. The CDR3 DNA follows: TGTGCCAGCAGCTTAGGGTCAACGGTTCTAGGCGGGGAGCTGTTTTTT.

The chain has TRBV13 and TRBJ2-5; TRBD2 aligns across 8 bases. CDR3 length: 12 residues. V gave up 5 bases and J gave up 4 bases; unmatched junction bases: 0. CDR1 and CDR2 (germline): PRHDT, FYEKMQ (reference sequence). The CDR3 protein is CASSLAGETQYF. DNA of the CDR3: TGTGCCAGCAGCCTAGCGGGAGAGACCCAGTACTTC.

The table lists this clone with a count of one. V and J are TRBV7-2 and TRBJ2-3; 8 nucleotides align to TRBD2. Germline CDR1 is SGHTA and CDR2 is FQGNSA. CDR3 size: 16 residues. V shed 5 bases, J shed 6 bases, and the junction held 13 bases outside the gene matches. Written as DNA, the CDR3 is TGTGCCAGCAGCCCCTTTTCGGGGGGGGCGGGGGATACGCAGTATTTT. It yields the protein CASSPFSGGAGDTQYF. Full variable domain (outside the CDR3, taken from reference TRBV7-2 and TRBJ2-3): GAGVSQSPSNKVTEKGKDVELRCDPISGHTALYWYRQSLGQGLEFLIYFQGNSAPDKSGLPSDRFSAERTGGSVSTLTIQRTQQEDSAVYLCASSPFSGGAGDTQYFGPGTRLTVL.

The chain is built from TRBV28 and TRBJ2-6, with 7 bases lining up with TRBD1. The CDR3 is 17 residues long. The germline V gene encodes CDR1 MDHEN and CDR2 SYDVKM. The ends lost 6 bases at V and 0 bases at J; junction bases unmatched: 8. CDR3 DNA sequence: TGTGCCAGCAGGGACAGGCACCTTTCCTCTGGGGCCAACGTCCTGACTTTC. As protein: CASRDRHLSSGANVLTF.

V and J are TRBV5-6 and TRBJ1-2, with 7 bases that match TRBD1. The CDR3 is 14 amino acids. V lost 4 bases to trimming and J lost 2 bases; unmatched junction nucleotides: 5. Germline V lookup: CDR1 SGHDT, CDR2 YYEEEE. In DNA, the CDR3 is TGTGCCAGCAGCCCTGAACAGGGGAACTATGGCTACACCTTC. This gives the protein CASSPEQGNYGYTF.

Here the CDR3 reads CASSRGAGNEQFF. For the CDR3, the DNA is TGTGCCAGCAGTCGTGGGGCTGGAAATGAGCAGTTCTTC. The chain uses TRBV6-4 and TRBJ2-1; a weak D match, TRBD1 (5 bases). V lost 5 bases to trimming and J lost 7 bases, with 12 bases between them. CDR3 length equals 13 residues. Germline lookup yields CDR1 MRHNA and CDR2 SNTAGT.

In this sample, this clone turned up a few times. The V call is TRBV30, the J call TRBJ1-1; D is possibly TRBD1 (5 bases). This CDR3 spans 11 amino acids. V was clipped by 5 bases and J by 3 bases, with 7 bases between them. Germline CDR1 reads GTSNPN; CDR2 reads SVGIG (reference sequence). CDR3 protein: CAWGGYTEAFF. CDR3 in DNA: TGTGCCTGGGGGGGGTACACTGAAGCTTTCTTT.

This chain links TRBV7-9 with TRBJ1-1; D remains unclear. The length of the CDR3 is 13 residues. Trimming stripped 4 bases from V and 1 base from J, with 7 bases between. Germline CDR1 reads SEHNR; CDR2 reads FQNEAQ (reference sequence). This chain's CDR3 is CASSYMANTEAFF. CDR3 DNA: TGTGCCAGCAGCTACATGGCGAACACTGAAGCTTTCTTT. The variable domain in full, with the rest retrieved from reference TRBV7-9 and TRBJ1-1, is DTGVSQNPRHKITKRGQNVTFRCDPISEHNRLYWYRQTLGQGPEFLTYFQNEAQLEKSRLLSDRFSAERPKGSFSTLEIQRTEQGDSAMYLCASSYMANTEAFFGQGTRLTVV.

The V and J genes are TRBV6-1 and TRBJ2-2, with D maybe TRBD2 (6 bases). The CDR3 runs to 14 residues. CDR1 and CDR2 (germline): MNHNS, SASEGT. Deletions cut 3 bases from V and 5 bases from J, with 10 bases between. CDR3 sequence: CASSDWGRTGELFF. The DNA of the CDR3 is TGTGCCAGCAGTGATTGGGGGAGGACCGGGGAGCTGTTTTTT.

The rearrangement uses TRBV28 and TRBJ2-2; D might be TRBD1 (6 bases). Germline loops: CDR1 MDHEN, CDR2 SYDVKM. The germline V and J ends were trimmed by 3 bases and 5 bases, with 16 bases remaining between them. The CDR3 loop spans 16 amino acids. The CDR3 loop reads CASSLEQGVSTGELFF. In nucleotides, the CDR3 is TGTGCCAGCAGTTTGGAACAGGGAGTCTCAACCGGGGAGCTGTTTTTT.

This chain joins TRBV30 and TRBJ1-2; tentatively, D is TRBD1 (6 bases). In germline, CDR1 is GTSNPN, CDR2 SVGIG (reference sequence). The CDR3 spans 13 residues. Deletions cut 2 bases from V and 1 base from J, with 8 bases between. The CDR3 DNA reads TGTGCCTGGAGTACAGGGAATAACTATGGCTACACCTTC. It translates to CAWSTGNNYGYTF.

CDR3 coding DNA: TGTGCCAGCAGCCCCTACGGGACAGGGGCCTACGAGCAGTACTTC. It codes for CASSPYGTGAYEQYF. This chain connects TRBV28 to TRBJ2-7; 10 bases are shared with TRBD1. The CDR3 covers 15 residues. V lost 6 bases and J lost 2; bases outside the gene matches: 7. Germline V gene sequence: CDR1 MDHEN, CDR2 SYDVKM. The variable domain in full, with the rest retrieved from reference TRBV28 and TRBJ2-7, is DVKVTQSSRYLVKRTGEKVFLECVQDMDHENMFWYRQDPGLGLRLIYFSYDVKMKEKGDIPEGYSVSREKKERFSLILESASTNQTSMYLCASSPYGTGAYEQYFGPGTRLTVT.

The rearrangement links TRBV9 to TRBJ2-1, with D perhaps TRBD2 (6 bases). The V gene lost 4 bases and the J gene lost 2 bases, with 16 bases spanning the gap. This CDR3 comprises 16 residues. Germline V lookup: CDR1 SGDLS, CDR2 YYNGEE. The CDR3 DNA reads as TGTGCCAGCAGCCTCGCGGGACGCCTACCCTACAATGAGCAGTTCTTC. Translation: CASSLAGRLPYNEQFF.

A single count supports this clone. Written as DNA, the CDR3 is TGTGCCAGCAGCCCTGGTCCGAAGAGCGGGTATACAGATACGCAGTATTTT. It encodes CASSPGPKSGYTDTQYF. V usage is TRBV11-3 and J usage is TRBJ2-3; a weak D match, TRBD2 (6 bases). The V gene lost 5 bases and the J gene lost 3 bases, with 21 bases spanning the gap. CDR1 is SGHNT, CDR2 YENEEA, per germline. The CDR3 has 17 residues. Full variable domain (remainder filled in from reference TRBV11-3 and TRBJ2-3): EAGVVQSPRYKIIEKKQPVAFWCNPISGHNTLYWYLQNLGQGPELLIRYENEEAVDDSQLPKDRFSAERLKGVDSTLKIQPAELGDSAVYLCASSPGPKSGYTDTQYFGPGTRLTVL.

V and J are TRBV6-6 and TRBJ2-4; D gene unclear. V lost 3 bases to trimming and J lost 5 bases, with 8 bases between them. In germline, CDR1 is MNHNY, CDR2 SVGAGI (reference sequence). This CDR3 comprises 13 residues. Here the CDR3 DNA reads TGTGCCAGCAGTTATACGGCGGAAAACATTCAGTACTTC. As protein: CASSYTAENIQYF.

The rearrangement links TRBV7-9 to TRBJ2-1; D possibly corresponds to TRBD2 (7 bases). The CDR3 is 16 residues long. The V end was cut by 4 bases, the J end by 5 bases, with 18 bases between. Per germline, CDR1 SEHNR and CDR2 FQNEAQ (reference sequence). The CDR3 DNA sequence: TGTGCCAGCAGCTGGGGGGGGACACTTCCTAACAATGAGCAGTTCTTC. It specifies CASSWGGTLPNNEQFF.

The chain employs TRBV6-5 and TRBJ1-6; unclear D gene. Trimming cost V 4 bases and J 6 bases, with 7 bases left between them. The germline V gene encodes CDR1 MNHEY and CDR2 SVGAGI. This CDR3 is built from 13 residues. In nucleotides, the CDR3 is TGTGCCAGCAGTTCCCACAGTAATTCACCCCTCCACTTT. Its translation: CASSSHSNSPLHF.

This chain uses TRBV5-5 with TRBJ2-5, with 10 nucleotides matching TRBD1. Germline CDR1 and CDR2: SGHKS and YYEKEE (reference sequence). The length of the CDR3 is 17 residues. V trimming: 4 bases; J trimming: 0 bases; junction bases outside the gene matches: 9. The CDR3 region is CASSDHPGQGYQETQYF. The DNA of the CDR3 is TGTGCCAGCAGCGATCACCCGGGACAGGGGTACCAAGAGACCCAGTACTTC.